The 3 T cell receptor beta chains below all came from one sample that was sequenced in a study of beta chain features in type 1 diabetes. Expressed TCRB transcripts were sequenced because the entire RNA isolate underwent reverse transcription. Sequencing was performed with immunoSEQ multiplex PCR; in TCRdb, only in-frame clones are kept and a portion is missing. The table lists roughly 500,000 clones, more than 9.5% of them singletons, with 0.035% to 0.05% in the top ten. The specimen sequenced was naive CD4+ T cells from blood. The receptors here all came from a woman in her late teens or twenties in good health.

This chain uses TRBV2 with TRBJ1-3; D is unresolved. The germline gives CDR1 SNHLY, CDR2 FYNNEI. CDR3 length: 13 amino acids. Trimming pared 3 bases from V and 2 bases from J, leaving 5 bases between. CDR3 nucleotide sequence: TGTGCCAGCAGTGACGGGGCTGGAAACACCATATATTTT. It codes for CASSDGAGNTIYF.

The chain combines TRBV5-1 with TRBJ2-5; D uncertain. V lost 1 base, J lost 0 bases, and 7 bases lay in between. In germline, CDR1 is SGHRS, CDR2 YFSETQ. The CDR3 has 14 residues. DNA of the CDR3: TGCGCCAGCAGCTTGCGGGCAGACCAAGAGACCCAGTACTTC. Its protein is CASSLRADQETQYF.

This chain links TRBV29-1 with TRBJ1-2, with TRBD1 as a possible D gene (6 bases). V shed 5 bases and J shed 4 bases, with 8 bases lying between them. This CDR3 has 11 amino acids. Germline lookup yields CDR1 SQVTM and CDR2 ANQGSEA. The CDR3 loop is CSVLDSYGYTF. In DNA form, the CDR3 reads TGCAGCGTTTTGGACAGCTATGGCTACACCTTC.